This passage covers 29 T cell receptor beta chains from one sample sequenced in a study of cytomegalovirus exposure and HLA in healthy donors (dated by TCRdb to about 2017). Library construction relied on the immunoSEQ multiplex PCR assay. The multiplex PCR relied on a mix of 60 forward primers for TCR Vbeta segments and 13 reverse primers for TCR Jbeta segments. TCRdb limited this immuneACCESS table to in-frame rearrangements with V and J called. A share of clones is missing; checked studies link under half to unresolved V genes, and the rest is unexplained. The sample profile shows roughly 97,000 clones; around 9.6% of them were found once. The ten largest clones capture approximately 5.1% of the sample. Sequenced input: PBMCs. The receptor source for this set is a middle-aged man in good health and CMV-seropositive.

This clone has a single count. Given a much more abundant clone one base away, this may be a read error. The V call is TRBV4-1, the J call TRBJ2-1, with TRBD1 identical over 9 bases. Losses at the gene ends were 4 bases for V and 0 bases for J; bases not matched to a gene: 4. CDR1 is MGHRA, CDR2 YSYEKL, per germline. The CDR3 sequence is 16 residues long. The CDR3 loop reads CASSRGQGSSYNEQFF. CDR3 coding DNA: TGCGCCAGCAGCCGCGGACAGGGGAGCTCCTACAATGAGCAGTTCTTC.

This clone has a handful of counts. The J gene is TRBJ2-7, the V gene TRBV27, with 7 bases lining up with TRBD2. The CDR3 sequence is 20 residues long. The J segment lost 6 bases and the V segment lost 0 bases, leaving 23 bases of the junction unmatched. The germline V gene has CDR1 MNHEY and CDR2 SMNVEV (reference sequence). The CDR3 coding sequence is TGTGCCAGCAGTTTATCGAAGATGGGCGGGAGAGACGAACTTGCTGGCGAGCAGTACTTC. It yields the protein CASSLSKMGGRDELAGEQYF.

In its sample, this clone was seen a few times. The chain couples TRBV30 to TRBJ2-3; the D gene is possibly TRBD2 (5 bases). CDR1 and CDR2 from the germline V gene are GTSNPN and SVGIG (reference sequence). CDR3 size: 15 residues. The ends were cut back, 2 bases at V and 6 bases at J, with 18 bases in the middle. The CDR3 DNA reads TGTGCCTGGAGTACTAGTAGTAGGGCTATGGATACGCAGTATTTT. Translation gives CAWSTSSRAMDTQYF.

This clone was counted only a few times. CDR3 residues: CAIRPPEGGYTF. For the CDR3, the DNA is TGTGCCATCAGGCCCCCAGAGGGAGGCTACACCTTC. The chain joins TRBV10-3 to TRBJ1-2; no clear D. The V end was cut by 6 bases, the J end by 8 bases, with 13 bases between. CDR1 is ENHRY, CDR2 SYGVKD, per germline. The CDR3 has 12 amino acids.

This chain links TRBV27 with TRBJ1-1; D unresolved. Trimming removed 2 bases from V and 0 bases from J, with 10 bases in between. Germline CDR1 reads MNHEY; CDR2 reads SMNVEV (reference sequence). The CDR3 is 15 amino acids. CDR3 loop: CASSLTPLMNTEAFF. The CDR3 coding sequence is TGTGCCAGCAGTTTAACCCCACTTATGAACACTGAAGCTTTCTTT.

The chain joins TRBV27 to TRBJ2-7; a weak D match, TRBD2 (6 bases). V was cut by 8 bases and J by 3 bases, with 17 bases left in between. Germline loops: CDR1 MNHEY, CDR2 SMNVEV (reference sequence). The CDR3 has 14 residues. In DNA form, the CDR3 reads TGTGCCAGCTCCCCCCTCGGGGGAGACTACGAGCAGTACTTC. This gives the protein CASSPLGGDYEQYF.

In this sample, this clone turned up a few times. The chain couples TRBV10-3 to TRBJ2-2; 10 bases fit TRBD2. This CDR3 region has 16 residues. From germline, CDR1 is ENHRY and CDR2 SYGVKD. V lost 3 bases and J lost 6; bases outside the gene matches: 7. CDR3 amino acids: CAISDEAGGPAGELFF. The CDR3 DNA is TGTGCCATCAGTGATGAAGCGGGAGGGCCGGCCGGGGAGCTGTTTTTT.

This clone was detected only a few times. CDR3 amino acids: CASSLKREVNEQFF. In nucleotides, the CDR3 is TGCGCCAGCAGCTTAAAGCGGGAGGTCAATGAGCAGTTCTTC. V and J are TRBV5-1 and TRBJ2-1; 9 bases align to TRBD2. CDR3 length: 14 residues. Germline V lookup: CDR1 SGHRS, CDR2 YFSETQ. J lost 6 bases, V lost 2 bases, and 3 bases had no gene match.

This clone was observed a handful of times. This sequence joins TRBV7-2 and TRBJ2-7, with TRBD1 matching 9 bases. Trimming removed 0 bases from V and 5 bases from J; junction bases left unmatched: 5. Germline V gives CDR1 SGHTA, CDR2 FQGNSA. The CDR3 totals 15 residues. The CDR3 region has the DNA TGTGCCAGCAGCTTAGCGTTGGGACAGGGAGACGAGCAGTACTTC. It yields the protein CASSLALGQGDEQYF.

The rearrangement uses TRBV2 and TRBJ1-4, with unresolved D. Germline loops: CDR1 SNHLY, CDR2 FYNNEI. The CDR3 sequence is 12 residues long. With 10 bases removed from V and 6 bases from J, the gap between germline ends came to 12 bases. CDR3 in amino acids: CAIKPLDEKLFF. CDR3 coding DNA: TGTGCCATTAAGCCGTTGGATGAAAAACTGTTTTTT.

This clone came up a few times. V and J are TRBV23-1 and TRBJ2-1; D is perhaps TRBD1 (6 bases). Being an ORF, TRBV23-1 has a function that is uncertain. The CDR3 has 20 residues. Trimming removed 3 bases at V and 0 bases at J, with 24 bases between. The CDR3 here is CASSQGQWTALSDSYNEQFF. The CDR3 region has the DNA TGCGCCAGCAGTCAGGGGCAATGGACAGCCCTTTCCGACTCCTACAATGAGCAGTTCTTC.

The genes are TRBV9 and TRBJ2-1, with a possible D match to TRBD1 (5 bases). CDR1 is SGDLS, CDR2 YYNGEE, per germline. V lost 0 bases and J lost 7, with 14 bases in between. The CDR3 is made up of 15 amino acids. For the CDR3, the DNA is TGTGCCAGCAGCGTAGACCCCGTGGGGCTGAATGAGCAGTTCTTC. It yields the protein CASSVDPVGLNEQFF. The whole variable domain, filled in from reference TRBV9 and TRBJ2-1, reads DSGVTQTPKHLITATGQRVTLRCSPRSGDLSVYWYQQSLDQGLQFLIQYYNGEERAKGNILERFSAQQFPDLHSELNLSSLELGDSALYFCASSVDPVGLNEQFFGPGTRLTVL.

V is TRBV7-9 and J is TRBJ2-1; 8 bases match TRBD2. There are 17 residues in the CDR3. Germline V gene data show CDR1 as SEHNR and CDR2 as FQNEAQ (reference sequence). J gave up 5 bases and V 9 bases, and 18 bases lay outside the gene matches. The CDR3 DNA sequence: TGTGCCAGTGCCAGCAGCCTCGGGGTTAGCGGGGACAATGAGCAGTTCTTC. Amino acid sequence: CASASSLGVSGDNEQFF. Variable domain in full (rest from reference TRBV7-9 and TRBJ2-1): DTGVSQNPRHKITKRGQNVTFRCDPISEHNRLYWYRQTLGQGPEFLTYFQNEAQLEKSRLLSDRFSAERPKGSFSTLEIQRTEQGDSAMYLCASASSLGVSGDNEQFFGPGTRLTVL.

V usage is TRBV6-1 and J usage is TRBJ2-7; maybe TRBD1 (6 bases). Trimming removed 3 bases at V and 5 bases at J, with 11 bases between. CDR3 length: 13 residues. CDR1 and CDR2 from the germline V gene are MNHNS and SASEGT. The CDR3 protein is CASSDRGYHEQYF. CDR3 sequence (DNA): TGTGCCAGCAGTGACAGGGGCTACCACGAGCAGTACTTC.

The chain recombines TRBV4-1 with TRBJ1-1; 9 bases align to TRBD1. The length of the CDR3 is 21 residues. V was clipped by 0 bases and J by 3 bases; unmatched bases: 20. Germline V CDR1 and CDR2: MGHRA, YSYEKL. The DNA of the CDR3 is TGCGCCAGCAGCCAAGATACCTACCCGGGACAGGGACGGTGGGCGGACACTGAAGCTTTCTTT. It yields the protein CASSQDTYPGQGRWADTEAFF.

The V call is TRBV7-2, the J call TRBJ2-1, with D uncertain. Trimming left V 6 bases short and J 3 bases short, with 9 bases between. Germline V lookup: CDR1 SGHTA, CDR2 FQGNSA. The CDR3 runs 13 residues. This CDR3 reads CASRPLFYNEQFF. CDR3 bases: TGTGCCAGCAGACCTCTATTCTACAATGAGCAGTTCTTC.

V is TRBV29-1 and J is TRBJ2-1, with TRBD1 as a possible D gene (5 bases). Trimming removed 2 bases from V and 4 bases from J, with 12 bases in between. The CDR3 spans 14 residues. CDR1 and CDR2 from the germline V gene are SQVTM and ANQGSEA. CDR3 sequence: CSVELPDRYNEQFF. The DNA for the CDR3 is TGCAGCGTTGAACTCCCCGACAGATACAATGAGCAGTTCTTC.

CDR3 coding DNA: TGTGCCAGCAGAGCTTCCGGGACTAGCGCCAATGAGCAGTTCTTC. The encoded protein is CASRASGTSANEQFF. This chain connects TRBV6-6 to TRBJ2-1, with 10 nucleotides matching TRBD2. Germline lookup yields CDR1 MNHNY and CDR2 SVGAGI (reference sequence). The CDR3 spans 15 residues. Trimming took 6 bases from V and 6 from J; bases not matched to a gene: 8.

Only a few counts were recorded for this clone. The chain couples TRBV27 to TRBJ2-7; 7 bases line up with TRBD2. The germline gives CDR1 MNHEY, CDR2 SMNVEV (reference sequence). The CDR3 extends over 15 amino acids. J was trimmed by 3 bases and V by 2 bases; bases with no gene match: 7. The CDR3 loop is CASSLGQGGYYEQYF. The CDR3 DNA follows: TGTGCCAGCAGTTTAGGGCAGGGAGGGTACTACGAGCAGTACTTC.

The chain carries TRBV7-6 and TRBJ2-5, with 11 positions matching TRBD1. J gave up 4 bases and V 8 bases, and 3 bases lay outside the gene matches. This CDR3 is built from 13 residues. The germline gives CDR1 SGHVS, CDR2 FNYEAQ. The CDR3 spells CASGQGAGETQYF. In nucleotides, the CDR3 is TGTGCCAGCGGACAGGGGGCGGGAGAGACCCAGTACTTC. Filled out from reference TRBV7-6 and TRBJ2-5, the complete variable domain reads GAGVSQSPRYKVTKRGQDVALRCDPISGHVSLYWYRQALGQGPEFLTYFNYEAQQDKSGLPNDRFSAERPEGSISTLTIQRTEQRDSAMYRCASGQGAGETQYFGPGTRLLVL.

In its sample, this clone was seen a few times. In DNA, the CDR3 is TGTGCCAGCAGGAAGACCGGGACTAGCGGGAGGGCCGGTCCGTTCTTC. This translates into CASRKTGTSGRAGPFF. This rearrangement joins TRBV28 to TRBJ2-1, with 16 bases that match TRBD2. Germline CDR1 is MDHEN and CDR2 is SYDVKM. The length of the CDR3 is 16 residues. V lost 6 bases and J lost 15; bases outside the gene matches: 14.

This chain connects TRBV28 to TRBJ2-5; D is unclear. The length of the CDR3 is 11 residues. Between the trimmed V and J ends, which lost 5 bases and 7 bases, there was a span of 8 bases. CDR1 and CDR2 from the germline V gene are MDHEN and SYDVKM. The CDR3 sequence: CASSDGRTQYF. The CDR3 bases are TGTGCCAGCAGTGATGGGCGGACCCAGTACTTC.

Concerning this clone itself: The same CDR3 can be traced to other DNA sequences in this sample. V usage is TRBV6-1 and J usage is TRBJ1-5, with D unresolved. CDR3 size: 14 residues. The germline V gene encodes CDR1 MNHNS and CDR2 SASEGT. V was trimmed by 6 bases and J by 3 bases, leaving 12 bases between them. The CDR3 DNA is TGTGCCAGCAGCGTAACCGGGATCAATCAGCCCCAGCATTTT. This gives the protein CASSVTGINQPQHF.

This clone showed up just a few times. The V gene is TRBV5-1, the J gene TRBJ1-4; D might be TRBD1 (5 bases). Germline V gene lookup returns CDR1 SGHRS and CDR2 YFSETQ. The ends were cut back, 0 bases at V and 7 bases at J, with 10 bases in the middle. The CDR3 length is 14 residues. DNA for the CDR3: TGCGCCAGCAGCTTGGAGGGGTTGGGTGAAAAACTGTTTTTT. It encodes CASSLEGLGEKLFF.

The chain combines TRBV27 with TRBJ2-7; 9 bases are shared with TRBD1. Germline V lookup: CDR1 MNHEY, CDR2 SMNVEV (reference sequence). The CDR3 covers 15 residues. V dropped 1 base and J dropped 5; count of bases not matched to a gene: 6. Here the CDR3 reads CASSLLGTGNDEQYF. The CDR3 DNA reads as TGTGCCAGCAGTTTATTGGGGACAGGGAACGACGAGCAGTACTTC.

This clone was observed a handful of times. The chain recombines TRBV5-1 with TRBJ2-2; 12 bases are shared with TRBD2. With 4 bases clipped from V and 7 bases from J, the junction kept 8 bases outside the gene matches. CDR1 is SGHRS and CDR2 is YFSETQ in the germline V gene. The length of the CDR3 is 16 residues. CDR3 DNA: TGCGCCAGCAGCCCGCGGACTAGCGGGAATGGCGGGGAGCTGTTTTTT. It specifies CASSPRTSGNGGELFF.

The chain is built from TRBV6-1 and TRBJ2-2, with no clear D. Per germline, CDR1 MNHNS and CDR2 SASEGT. Trimming took 2 bases from V and 6 from J, leaving 7 bases between them. This CDR3 spans 13 amino acids. For the CDR3, the DNA is TGTGCCAGCAGTGAACGTCTTTCCGGGGAGCTGTTTTTT. Protein: CASSERLSGELFF.

This clone was picked up a small number of times. The chain combines TRBV7-9 with TRBJ1-2; the D gene is possibly TRBD1 (6 bases). Looked up from germline, CDR1 is SEHNR and CDR2 is FQNEAQ (reference sequence). Trimming removed 5 bases at V and 3 bases at J, with 13 bases between. The CDR3 contains 14 residues. In DNA form, the CDR3 reads TGTGCCAGCAGCCCCCGGACAGCTTACTATGGCTACACCTTC. Residues: CASSPRTAYYGYTF.

This clone has only a few counts. Relative to the germline gene, one junction end is altered; a read error may explain this. J is TRBJ2-7 and V is TRBV7-9, with D possibly TRBD1 on 5 matching bases. This CDR3 is 12 amino acids long. The germline CDR1 and CDR2 sequences are SEHNR and FQNEAQ (reference sequence). In DNA form, the CDR3 reads TGTGCCAGCAGCTTAGCGCAGGGCACCTACGACTTC. This encodes CASSLAQGTYDF.